A selection of T cell receptor beta chains follows, all from one sample in a study of response to subunit inactivated influenza vaccine. TCRdb fed the RT-PCR reads into MiXCR, producing one record per CDR3 protein. The sample yields 700,000 to 900,000 distinct CDR3 sequences, about 20% seen once. Sample: PBMCs from blood, taken around 5 days after vaccination. The origin of the receptors is a man between 45 and 60 years old who received an inactivated influenza vaccine. Both conserved end residues are part of each CDR3. The D gene is left open where the match is weak. The size entry is marked missing in some rows and otherwise reads once, few, many or a size class.

v_gene	abundance	j_gene	d_gene	CDR3nt	CDR3aa
TRBV18	many	TRBJ2-1	.	TGTGCCAGCTCACATCAGTTCAATGAGCAGTTCTTC	CASSHQFNEQFF
TRBV20-1	.	TRBJ2-2	TRBD2	TGCAGTGCGAGGACTAGCGGGAGTGGCGCCGGGGAGCTGTTTTTT	CSARTSGSGAGELFF
TRBV20-1	.	TRBJ1-1	.	TGCAGTGCTAGAGATGGTTGGCAGCTGAACACTGAAGCTTTCTTT	CSARDGWQLNTEAFF
TRBV4-1	.	TRBJ1-1	TRBD1	TGCGCCAGCAGCCAAGTGATCGTAAGGGGGCCCGAGGCTTTCTTT	CASSQVIVRGPEAFF
TRBV5-1	.	TRBJ2-7	.	TGCGCCAGCAGCTGGGGGGACAGCTCCTACGAGCAGTACTTC	CASSWGDSSYEQYF
TRBV7-9	few	TRBJ2-1	.	TGTGCCAGCAGCACACTCCCGGTAGACTATTACAATGAGCAGTTCTTC	CASSTLPVDYYNEQFF
TRBV10-3	.	TRBJ2-2	.	TGTGCCATCAGCGGACAGAGCACCGGGGAGCTGTTTTTT	CAISGQSTGELFF
TRBV9	.	TRBJ1-1	TRBD1	TGTGCCAGCAGCCCACAGGGGGCCGGGAACACTGAAGCTTTCTTT	CASSPQGAGNTEAFF
TRBV13	once	TRBJ1-1	.	TGTGCCAGCAGCACTGACAGTGAAGCTTTCTTT	CASSTDSEAFF
TRBV18	many	TRBJ2-7	.	TGTGCCAGCTCAATCCGACAGAACTACGAGCAGTACTTC	CASSIRQNYEQYF
TRBV20-1	few	TRBJ2-7	TRBD2	TGCAGTGCAATTAGCGGGAGCAGCGACGAGCAGTACTTC	CSAISGSSDEQYF
TRBV7-9	many	TRBJ2-5	.	TGTGCCAGCAGCTTAACGGACCAAGAGACCCAGTACTTC	CASSLTDQETQYF
TRBV7-8	many	TRBJ1-4	TRBD1	TGTGCCAGCAGCCCCCCCAACGACAGGGGGCTAGAAAAACTGTTTTTT	CASSPPNDRGLEKLFF
TRBV5-1	.	TRBJ2-1	.	TGCGCCAGCAGCTTGGGTCTTTTGGGGGGCTACAATGAGCAGTTCTTC	CASSLGLLGGYNEQFF
TRBV5-1	few	TRBJ2-7	TRBD2	TGCGCCAGCAGCACGGGACTAGCTGACGAGCAGTACTTC	CASSTGLADEQYF
TRBV29-1	once	TRBJ2-1	.	TGCAGCGTTGAAACGGGAGATCAGTACAATGAGCAGTTCTTC	CSVETGDQYNEQFF